The entry that follows covers one T cell receptor (beta chain) sequence. In this sample, this clonotype turned up a few times. Its target antigen remains unknown. No much larger clonotype is one base removed from it; base qualities were not supplied. Libraries were constructed by emulsion pairing. A second nested PCR with blocking oligos suppressed unpaired genes, then a third nested PCR added Illumina adaptors and barcodes. Each emulsion RT-PCR master mix held roughly 4,500-260,000 T cells and included C-region, Stepout and V-region primers. The emulsions were generated using the Micellula Emulsion and Purification Kit, and the RT-PCR was run with Qiagen OneStep RT-PCR reagents. Pooled libraries were sequenced with paired-end 2 x 250 reads on an Illumina MiSeq. The authors processed their data as follows. Read pairs were joined in Galaxy and clipped at the engineered overlap into separate alpha and beta files, and reads that were not clipped were discarded. To assign alpha-beta pairs, the researchers used CompleteTCR, a MiTCR-based pipeline that relies on an R script to link chains sharing read cluster identifiers. TCR sequences that were observed only once, representing about 1-3.4%, were removed as potential sequencing errors. The public sequencing data were trimmed at Q25 with fastp and processed into clonotypes with MiXCR by TCRdb, which kept only in-frame beta chains. Rows with one shared CDR3 protein collapse into an entry with the most common genes and DNA. TCRdb, rather than the study authors, made the V and J calls. Within this sample are some 360 distinct CDR3 sequences, with 52% of them counted one time only. The ten largest clones represent roughly 89% of the sample.

The study used an expanded emulsion RT-PCR method with primers for all TCR V genes to analyze paired alpha-beta TCRs of CD8+ T cells. CD8+ T cells were isolated with a CD8 positive selection kit and were then incubated overnight in roughly 11 IU/mL IL-2 prior to emulsion RT-PCR. The V and J ends are trimmed by 6 bases and 1 base, leaving 10 bases between them. There are 13 amino acids in the CDR3, from cysteine to phenylalanine inclusive. The retained sequence is limited to the CDR3, 39 bases, with the frame set at the first base. From the germline V gene, CDR1 is SGHTA and CDR2 is FQGNSA. This specimen comes from a study of T cell repertoires in breast cancer (dated by TCRdb to 2016 to 2018). Looking at the study overall: Tumors, lymph nodes and peripheral blood lymphocytes from breast cancer patients, as well as peripheral blood from healthy control donors, were profiled. ER+/PR+ status was present in the majority of the 20 or so patient tumors that were analyzed for shared TCRs. The controls were nine healthy donors whose age range was similar to that of the patients. On average, sequencing produced about 500,000 sequences per sample and roughly 10 reads per input cell. The study reasoned that TCRs shared between breast cancer patients would target shared antigens, given breast cancer's low mutational burden and rare common mutations. After being minced and digested with Liberase and DNase, tumors and tumor-involved lymph nodes were passed through 70-um and 40-um filters. Blood samples were separated by Ficoll, whereas tumor-free lymph nodes were processed without any enzymatic digestion.

Broader findings and caveats from the paper: Shared TCRs were encoded by various nucleotide sequences, which suggests selection and expansion based on antigen. Genuine antitumor clones may have been missed because singleton TCRs were discarded and only part of each tumor was sampled. Because transcript abundance and primer differences skewed clone recovery, emulsion RT-PCR was regarded as qualitative rather than quantitative. TRBV7 predominated among the shared TCRs, which could possibly reflect tumor recognition or a mispriming bias from eight TRBV7 primers. Roughly 18 TCR pairs were shared across seven or more patient tumors and were rarely found in control blood, which suggested possible tumor specificity. Compared with tumor-free nodes, tumor-involved sentinel lymph nodes shared about fourfold more TCRs with matched tumor repertoires (about 7.7% versus 2%).

The TCR comes from a pool of human donors with breast cancer or a healthy control (not recorded which). The chain uses TRBV7-2 and TRBJ2-7; the D gene could be either TRBD1 or TRBD2, each agreeing at 6 bases. Material for sequencing was CD8+ T cells. The CDR3 protein sequence reads: CASSTGASYEQYF. In nucleotide form, the sequence is TGTGCCAGCAGTACGGGGGCGTCCTACGAGCAGTACTTC.